The next 25 T cell receptor beta chains were all read from a single sample in a study of T cells in localized non-small cell lung cancer. Repertoires were generated with immunoSEQ multiplex PCR, while TCRdb's copy carries only in-frame clones and drops some. The table shows roughly 30,000 clones, with about 89% occurring only once. This sample comprised peripheral blood, obtained before any cancer treatment. Receptors originate from a female donor older than 55 with stage I lung adenocarcinoma.

The chain employs TRBV11-1 and TRBJ2-5; D unresolved. Germline V gene sequence: CDR1 SGHAT, CDR2 FQDESV (reference sequence). The V and J ends lost 5 bases and 2 bases respectively, with 12 bases between them. CDR3 length: 14 residues. Here the CDR3 DNA reads TGTGCCAGCAGCCGCCTATTGGGGCAAGAGACCCAGTACTTC. Encoded protein: CASSRLLGQETQYF. Variable domain in full (rest from reference TRBV11-1 and TRBJ2-5): EAEVAQSPRYKITEKSQAVAFWCDPISGHATLYWYRQILGQGPELLVQFQDESVVDDSQLPKDRFSAERLKGVDSTLKIQPAELGDSAMYLCASSRLLGQETQYFGPGTRLLVL.

CDR3 coding DNA: TGTGCCAGCAGCCGGACTTTCAGCTCCTACAATGAGCAGTTCTTC. Encoded protein: CASSRTFSSYNEQFF. This sequence joins TRBV7-7 and TRBJ2-1, with D possibly matching TRBD2 (5 bases). CDR3 length equals 15 residues. V dropped 5 bases and J dropped 0 bases, with 11 bases sitting between them. Germline loops: CDR1 SSHAT, CDR2 FNYEAQ (reference sequence).

This clone was observed a single time. The rearrangement uses TRBV11-3 and TRBJ2-2, with a possible D match to TRBD1 (6 bases). V was clipped by 5 bases and J by 2 bases, with 12 bases between them. The CDR3 has 15 amino acids. Germline CDR1 reads SGHNT; CDR2 reads YENEEA. CDR3 loop: CASSARDTNTGELFF. CDR3 DNA sequence: TGTGCCAGCAGCGCCCGGGACACCAACACCGGGGAGCTGTTTTTT.

J is TRBJ2-7 and V is TRBV7-9; 9 bases fit TRBD1. The CDR3 contains 14 residues. V was clipped by 1 base and J by 9 bases; unmatched bases: 7. In germline, CDR1 is SEHNR, CDR2 FQNEAQ (reference sequence). The CDR3 sequence is CASSLEQGAFGQYF. The CDR3 DNA sequence: TGTGCCAGCAGCTTAGAACAGGGGGCCTTCGGGCAGTACTTC.

Only a few counts were recorded for this clone. This chain's CDR3 is CASSQYKTSGLYEQYF. Here the CDR3 DNA reads TGTGCCAGCAGCCAGTACAAGACTAGCGGCCTCTACGAGCAGTACTTC. V usage is TRBV4-2 and J usage is TRBJ2-7; 9 bases are a match to TRBD2. The V gene's germline CDR1 is LGHNA and CDR2 YNFKEQ. With 3 bases clipped from V and 3 bases from J, the junction kept 9 bases outside the gene matches. The CDR3 has 16 amino acids.

The chain recombines TRBV7-2 with TRBJ1-1; 9 bases map to TRBD1. V trimming: 3 bases; J trimming: 4 bases; junction bases outside the gene matches: 6. Germline V CDR1 and CDR2: SGHTA, FQGNSA. CDR3 length equals 15 residues. The CDR3 sequence: CASSFQQGAATEAFF. Written as DNA, the CDR3 is TGTGCCAGCAGCTTCCAACAGGGGGCTGCCACTGAAGCTTTCTTT.

This clone was detected only once. The rearrangement joins TRBV5-1 to TRBJ2-1; 13 positions match TRBD2. Germline trimming cut 4 bases from V and 7 bases from J; bases unmatched to any gene: 5. Germline V CDR1 and CDR2: SGHRS, YFSETQ. The CDR3 covers 15 residues. CDR3 protein: CASSLLAGGRNEQFF. CDR3 nucleotide sequence: TGCGCCAGCAGCCTACTAGCGGGAGGGAGGAATGAGCAGTTCTTC.

The sample holds one count of this clone. The J gene is TRBJ2-7, the V gene TRBV14; D is possibly TRBD1 (5 bases). Germline V CDR1 and CDR2: SGHDN, FVKESK. The CDR3 totals 15 residues. V lost 0 bases and J 3 bases, leaving 12 bases between the germline ends. The CDR3 protein is CASSQDVGRDYEQYF. The CDR3 coding sequence is TGTGCCAGCAGCCAAGATGTGGGCAGGGACTACGAGCAGTACTTC.

This chain links TRBV19 with TRBJ1-5, with 9 bases fitting TRBD1. V was pared by 4 bases and J by 3 bases, with 4 bases of the junction left unmatched. The CDR3 is 15 residues long. The germline CDR1 and CDR2 sequences are LNHDA and SQIVND (reference sequence). CDR3 sequence: CASSKGQGLNQPQHF. The DNA of the CDR3 is TGTGCCAGTAGTAAGGGACAGGGCCTCAATCAGCCCCAGCATTTT.

The V call is TRBV30, the J call TRBJ2-3; D call uncertain. V was trimmed by 0 bases and J by 5 bases, leaving 9 bases between them. From germline, CDR1 is GTSNPN and CDR2 SVGIG (reference sequence). The CDR3 spans 13 residues. The CDR3: CAWSVRLQDTQYF. DNA for the CDR3: TGTGCCTGGAGTGTACGATTACAAGATACGCAGTATTTT.

This rearrangement joins TRBV6-6 to TRBJ2-5; 10 nucleotides line up with TRBD2. Germline CDR1 reads MNHNY; CDR2 reads SVGAGI (reference sequence). Losses at the gene ends were 2 bases for V and 7 bases for J; bases not matched to a gene: 7. This CDR3 has 15 amino acids. CDR3 sequence reads: CASSYISGRGGTQYF. For the CDR3, the DNA is TGTGCCAGCAGTTACATCAGCGGGAGGGGGGGGACCCAGTACTTC.

V is TRBV29-1 and J is TRBJ1-1; possible D gene TRBD1, 6 bases. Germline assignment: CDR1 SQVTM and CDR2 ANQGSEA. The CDR3 extends over 14 amino acids. V dropped 7 bases and J dropped 2 bases, with 17 bases sitting between them. The DNA for the CDR3 is TGCAGCGGTGCGGGGGCGGGGGGCAACACTGAAGCTTTCTTT. This sequence encodes CSGAGAGGNTEAFF.

This chain connects TRBV7-3 to TRBJ2-3, with 10 nucleotides matching TRBD2. J was trimmed by 4 bases and V by 5 bases; bases with no gene match: 3. Germline CDR1 is SGHTA and CDR2 is FQGTGA. This CDR3 is built from 14 residues. The CDR3 protein is CASSPSGSADTQYF. The DNA of the CDR3 is TGTGCCAGCAGCCCTAGCGGGAGCGCAGATACGCAGTATTTT.

Only a few counts were recorded for this clone. CDR3: CASSSVPRRAPPYNEQFF. The CDR3 region has the DNA TGTGCCAGCAGCTCCGTGCCCCGGCGGGCACCTCCCTACAATGAGCAGTTCTTC. The rearrangement uses TRBV7-2 and TRBJ2-1, with D tentatively TRBD2 (5 bases). Trimming left V 4 bases short and J 2 bases short, with 21 bases between. The CDR3 extends over 18 amino acids. In germline, CDR1 is SGHTA, CDR2 FQGNSA.

The chain uses TRBV10-1 and TRBJ2-2; the match to TRBD2 covers 10 bases. The V segment lost 3 bases and the J segment 8 bases; nucleotides outside the gene matches: 6. The CDR3 consists of 15 residues. Looked up from germline, CDR1 is WNHNN and CDR2 is SYGVQD (reference sequence). CDR3 coding DNA: TGCGCCAGCAGTGAATTAGCGGGAGGCGGAGGGGAGCTGTTTTTT. The encoded protein is CASSELAGGGGELFF.

The chain employs TRBV15 and TRBJ2-3; maybe TRBD2 (6 bases). Trimming removed 0 bases at V and 5 bases at J, with 15 bases between. From germline, CDR1 is LNHNV and CDR2 YYDKDF (reference sequence). This CDR3 has 16 residues. CDR3 nucleotide sequence: TGTGCCACCAGCAGAGAACTAGCCGAGGGTGGAGATACGCAGTATTTT. Translation gives CATSRELAEGGDTQYF.

CDR3 bases: TGCGCCAGCTGGACAGGGGAAGTGAGGGAGCAGTACTTC. This encodes CASWTGEVREQYF. The chain joins TRBV10-2 to TRBJ2-7; 9 nucleotides agree with TRBD1. CDR1 and CDR2 (germline): WSHSY, SAAADI. The CDR3 is 13 residues long. V was clipped by 8 bases and J by 7 bases; unmatched bases: 9.

This chain joins TRBV19 and TRBJ2-3; TRBD1 aligns across 7 bases. From germline, CDR1 is LNHDA and CDR2 SQIVND (reference sequence). This CDR3 is built from 16 residues. V dropped 4 bases and J dropped 6; count of bases not matched to a gene: 13. CDR3 loop: CASSTRGGLRSDTQYF. The DNA for the CDR3 is TGTGCCAGTAGTACTCGAGGGGGCCTACGGTCGGATACGCAGTATTTT.

The chain combines TRBV10-3 with TRBJ1-1; D uncertain. Germline V gives CDR1 ENHRY, CDR2 SYGVKD. V lost 0 bases and J lost 1, with 6 bases in between. The CDR3 length is 14 residues. CDR3 region: CAISESTTNTEAFF. The CDR3 DNA reads TGTGCCATCAGTGAGTCGACAACGAACACTGAAGCTTTCTTT.

This chain joins TRBV7-3 and TRBJ2-2; 7 nucleotides match TRBD1. CDR1 is SGHTA and CDR2 is FQGTGA in the germline V gene. CDR3 size: 15 residues. With 5 bases clipped from V and 2 bases from J, the junction kept 5 bases outside the gene matches. CDR3 DNA sequence: TGTGCCAGCAGCCCAACAGGGGTAAACACCGGGGAGCTGTTTTTT. It translates to CASSPTGVNTGELFF.

This rearrangement joins TRBV29-1 to TRBJ2-7; no reliable D call. The germline V gene has CDR1 SQVTM and CDR2 ANQGSEA. The CDR3 extends over 11 amino acids. Trimming shortened V by 4 bases and J by 3 bases, and 7 bases separated the two germline ends. The CDR3 DNA reads TGCAGCGTTGTTACAGTCTACGAGCAGTACTTC. This translates into CSVVTVYEQYF.

V and J are TRBV19 and TRBJ1-4, with TRBD1 matching 7 bases. Germline CDR1 LNHDA, CDR2 SQIVND (reference sequence). The CDR3 spans 15 residues. V gave up 3 bases and J gave up 1 base; unmatched junction bases: 2. CDR3 protein: CASSIQGGTNEKLFF. The DNA for the CDR3 is TGTGCCAGTAGTATCCAGGGGGGAACTAATGAAAAACTGTTTTTT. The variable domain in full, with the rest retrieved from reference TRBV19 and TRBJ1-4, is DGGITQSPKYLFRKEGQNVTLSCEQNLNHDAMYWYRQDPGQGLRLIYYSQIVNDFQKGDIAEGYSVSREKKESFPLTVTSAQKNPTAFYLCASSIQGGTNEKLFFGSGTQLSVL.

This rearrangement joins TRBV18 to TRBJ2-5, with 9 bases that match TRBD1. Trimming cost V 5 bases and J 5 bases; bases outside gene matches: 9. The CDR3 has 15 amino acids. Looked up from germline, CDR1 is KGHSH and CDR2 is LQKENI. As DNA, the CDR3 is TGTGCCAGCTCATTGGGACAGGGCAGGATGGAGACCCAGTACTTC. Encoded protein: CASSLGQGRMETQYF.

J is TRBJ1-1 and V is TRBV2, with 9 bases fitting TRBD1. The CDR3 runs 14 residues. The ends lost 6 bases at V and 5 bases at J; junction bases unmatched: 7. Germline CDR1 reads SNHLY; CDR2 reads FYNNEI. The CDR3 reads CASRETTGGTEAFF. DNA of the CDR3: TGTGCCAGCAGAGAAACGACAGGGGGGACTGAAGCTTTCTTT.

The V call is TRBV6-5, the J call TRBJ2-6; D tentatively reads TRBD1 or TRBD2 (5 bases each). The length of the CDR3 is 14 residues. Per the germline V gene, CDR1 is MNHEY and CDR2 is SVGAGI. V was cut by 4 bases and J by 3 bases, with 7 bases left in between. CDR3 coding DNA: TGTGCCAGCAGTTTGAGGGGTGGGGCCAACGTCCTGACTTTC. Translating gives CASSLRGGANVLTF.